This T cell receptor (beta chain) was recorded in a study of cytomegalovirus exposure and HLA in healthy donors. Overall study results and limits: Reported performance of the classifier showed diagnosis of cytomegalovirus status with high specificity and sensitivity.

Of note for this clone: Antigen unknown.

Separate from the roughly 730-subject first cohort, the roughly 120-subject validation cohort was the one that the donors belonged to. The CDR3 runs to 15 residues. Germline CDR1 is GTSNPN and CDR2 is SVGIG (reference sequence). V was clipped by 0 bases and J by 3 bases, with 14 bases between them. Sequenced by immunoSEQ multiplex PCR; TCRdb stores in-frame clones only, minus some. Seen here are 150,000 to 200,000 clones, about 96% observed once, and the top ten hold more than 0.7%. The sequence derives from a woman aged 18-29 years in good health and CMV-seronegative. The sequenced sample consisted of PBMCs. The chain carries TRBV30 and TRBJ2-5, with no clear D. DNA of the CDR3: TGTGCCTGGAGTGTACAGTTACAGACCAAAGAGACCCAGTACTTC. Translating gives CAWSVQLQTKETQYF.